This TCR beta chain emerged from a study of blood T cell repertoires in COVID-19. Across the whole study: The study drew acute and convalescent COVID-19 samples from the United States, Italy and Spain. The cDNA or gDNA used as material had been derived from T cells, B-cell-depleted T cells, or PBMCs.

Germline CDR1 MRHNA, CDR2 SNTAGT. Unmatched junction bases numbered 8, after V lost 2 bases and J lost 2 bases. The CDR3 loop spans 16 amino acids. In the study's own analysis: Scientists estimated how many nucleated cells there were by amplifying reference gene primers. Sequenced by immunoSEQ multiplex PCR; TCRdb stores in-frame clones only, minus some. Clone size and the V and J calls come from that table; the DNA yielded D and trimming. The table includes 70,000 to 95,000 clones, nearly 95% detected once. V gene TRBV6-4 combines with J gene TRBJ2-7, with TRBD1 matching 8 bases. This TCR came from a human donor with active COVID-19. The donor label of this sample is uncertain. Material: peripheral blood. DNA of the CDR3: TGTGCCAGCAGTGACCCCGGACAGGGTAGCGCCTACGAGCAGTACTTC. This encodes CASSDPGQGSAYEQYF.